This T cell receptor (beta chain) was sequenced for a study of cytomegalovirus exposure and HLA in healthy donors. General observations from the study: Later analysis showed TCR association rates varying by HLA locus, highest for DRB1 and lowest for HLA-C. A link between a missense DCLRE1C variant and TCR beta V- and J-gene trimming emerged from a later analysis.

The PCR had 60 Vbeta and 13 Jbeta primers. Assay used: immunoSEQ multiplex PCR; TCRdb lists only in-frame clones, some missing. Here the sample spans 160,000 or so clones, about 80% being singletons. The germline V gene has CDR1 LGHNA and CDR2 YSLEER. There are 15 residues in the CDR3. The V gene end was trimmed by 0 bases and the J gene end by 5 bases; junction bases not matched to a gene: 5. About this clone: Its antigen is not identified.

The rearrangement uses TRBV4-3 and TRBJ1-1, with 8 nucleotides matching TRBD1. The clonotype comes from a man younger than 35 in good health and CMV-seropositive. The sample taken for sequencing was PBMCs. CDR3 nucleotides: TGCGCCAGCAGCCAAGACAGGGGGCCTTTAACTGAAGCTTTCTTT. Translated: CASSQDRGPLTEAFF.